Below are 4 T cell receptor beta chains sequenced from a single sample in a study of PD-1 blockade in classical Hodgkin lymphoma. The patients all showed relapse after autologous stem cell transplantation, while their brentuximab vedotin exposure varied. Some clones are missing from TCRdb's copy, which holds only in-frame ones; the method was immunoSEQ multiplex PCR. The repertoire consists of more than 50,000 clones, with under 95% occurring once and the leading ten covering around 8.9%. Here the sequenced sample was peripheral blood mononuclear cells (PBMCs), taken at baseline. All receptors come from a human donor with classical Hodgkin lymphoma.

The CDR3 sequence: CASSTLHAPSGNTIYF. The CDR3 DNA sequence: TGTGCCAGTAGTACCCTACATGCGCCCTCTGGAAACACCATATATTTT. The rearrangement uses TRBV19 and TRBJ1-3; no firm D call. V lost 4 bases to trimming and J lost 0 bases, with 13 bases between them. CDR3 size: 16 residues. The V gene's germline CDR1 is LNHDA and CDR2 SQIVND (reference sequence).

This chain uses TRBV7-9 with TRBJ2-3; D remains unclear. This CDR3 comprises 14 residues. Germline CDR1 reads SEHNR; CDR2 reads FQNEAQ (reference sequence). Deletions cut 3 bases from V and 1 base from J, with 8 bases between. In DNA, the CDR3 is TGTGCCAGCAGCTTCTATGCGGGCACAGATACGCAGTATTTT. It encodes CASSFYAGTDTQYF.

V gene TRBV19 combines with J gene TRBJ1-4; 7 positions agree with TRBD1. Germline trimming cut 5 bases from V and 8 bases from J; bases unmatched to any gene: 11. The germline V gene has CDR1 LNHDA and CDR2 SQIVND (reference sequence). There are 15 residues in the CDR3. The DNA for the CDR3 is TGTGCCAGTAGTCTCGGACAGGTTGGCTTCGAAAAACTGTTTTTT. Residues: CASSLGQVGFEKLFF.

The rearrangement joins TRBV7-2 to TRBJ2-7; D is unclear. The CDR3 loop spans 14 amino acids. Between the trimmed V and J ends, which lost 0 bases and 0 bases, there was a span of 6 bases. Germline CDR1 SGHTA, CDR2 FQGNSA. The CDR3 DNA follows: TGTGCCAGCAGCTTAGCAGTGACCTCCTACGAGCAGTACTTC. Encoded protein: CASSLAVTSYEQYF.